This TCR beta chain derives from a study of T cell changes during pregnancy in multiple sclerosis. The length of the CDR3 is 18 residues. The V gene end was trimmed by 0 bases and the J gene end by 4 bases; junction bases not matched to a gene: 9. The germline gives CDR1 LNHNV, CDR2 YYDKDF (reference sequence). Here immunoSEQ multiplex PCR was the method, and the copy in TCRdb shows in-frame clones only, minus some. Of just under 65,000 clones detected, around 96% appear once; the ten largest clones hold 2% to 2.5%. The sequence derives from a female donor with multiple sclerosis, enrolled in a pregnancy study. The rearrangement uses TRBV15 and TRBJ2-2, with 9 bases fitting TRBD1. The specimen comprised CD8+ T cells from peripheral blood mononuclear cells, sampled after pregnancy. This CDR3 reads CATSREAPRDRATGELFF. The DNA of the CDR3 is TGTGCCACCAGCAGAGAGGCCCCTAGGGACAGGGCCACCGGGGAGCTGTTTTTT.